The following is a T cell receptor beta chain sequence with its context. What it recognizes is unknown. Data came from immunoSEQ multiplex PCR; TCRdb stores just in-frame clones and leaves some out. The data hold around 100,000 clones, with 90% observed a single time. These data are taken from a study of T cell responses to AZD1222 COVID-19 vaccine. Study conclusions and caveats: Spike-specific TCRs gained breadth and depth after people received two AZD1222 doses. Samples come after the peak T cell response, not at day 14.

Sequencing used peripheral blood, obtained on day 0 of AZD1222 vaccination. The clonotype was recovered from an adult in good health.

The CDR3 DNA follows: TGTGCCAGCAGTGAGCTCCCGGGACAGGGAATCTATAGCAATCAGCCCCAGCATTTT. As protein: CASSELPGQGIYSNQPQHF. The genes are TRBV6-1 and TRBJ1-5; 9 bases match TRBD1. This CDR3 spans 19 amino acids. Germline CDR1 MNHNS, CDR2 SASEGT. Trimming took 3 bases from V and 0 from J; bases not matched to a gene: 12.